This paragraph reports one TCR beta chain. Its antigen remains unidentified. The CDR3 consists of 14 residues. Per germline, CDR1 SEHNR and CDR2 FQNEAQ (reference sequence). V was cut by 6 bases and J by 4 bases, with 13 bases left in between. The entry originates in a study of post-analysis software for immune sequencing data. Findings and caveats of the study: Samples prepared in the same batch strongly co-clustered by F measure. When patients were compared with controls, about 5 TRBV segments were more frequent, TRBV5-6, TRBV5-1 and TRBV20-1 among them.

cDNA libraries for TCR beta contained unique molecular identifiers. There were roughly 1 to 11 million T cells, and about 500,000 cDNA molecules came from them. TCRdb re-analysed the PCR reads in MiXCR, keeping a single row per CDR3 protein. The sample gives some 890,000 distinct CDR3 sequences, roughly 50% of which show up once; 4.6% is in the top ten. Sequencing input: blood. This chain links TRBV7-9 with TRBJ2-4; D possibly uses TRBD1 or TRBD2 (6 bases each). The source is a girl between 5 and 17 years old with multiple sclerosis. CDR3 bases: TGTGCCAGCAGTTCAACAGGGACTAAAAACATTCAGTACTTC. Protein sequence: CASSSTGTKNIQYF.